This T cell receptor (beta chain) was recovered during a study of technical replicates of blood from a few donors. Trimming removed 4 bases from V and 3 bases from J, with 12 bases in between. CDR3 length: 14 residues. Germline CDR1 MGHRA, CDR2 YSYEKL. Some clones are missing from TCRdb's copy, which holds only in-frame ones; the method was immunoSEQ multiplex PCR. The sample has 75,000 to 100,000 clones, approximately 95% seen once. The receptor was isolated from a human donor in good health. The chain uses TRBV4-1 and TRBJ1-1, with D perhaps TRBD1 (5 bases). Specimen: T cells isolated from PBMCs. The CDR3 protein is CASSPLGGYTEAFF. The CDR3 nucleotides read TGCGCCAGCAGCCCCCTGGGGGGGTACACTGAAGCTTTCTTT.